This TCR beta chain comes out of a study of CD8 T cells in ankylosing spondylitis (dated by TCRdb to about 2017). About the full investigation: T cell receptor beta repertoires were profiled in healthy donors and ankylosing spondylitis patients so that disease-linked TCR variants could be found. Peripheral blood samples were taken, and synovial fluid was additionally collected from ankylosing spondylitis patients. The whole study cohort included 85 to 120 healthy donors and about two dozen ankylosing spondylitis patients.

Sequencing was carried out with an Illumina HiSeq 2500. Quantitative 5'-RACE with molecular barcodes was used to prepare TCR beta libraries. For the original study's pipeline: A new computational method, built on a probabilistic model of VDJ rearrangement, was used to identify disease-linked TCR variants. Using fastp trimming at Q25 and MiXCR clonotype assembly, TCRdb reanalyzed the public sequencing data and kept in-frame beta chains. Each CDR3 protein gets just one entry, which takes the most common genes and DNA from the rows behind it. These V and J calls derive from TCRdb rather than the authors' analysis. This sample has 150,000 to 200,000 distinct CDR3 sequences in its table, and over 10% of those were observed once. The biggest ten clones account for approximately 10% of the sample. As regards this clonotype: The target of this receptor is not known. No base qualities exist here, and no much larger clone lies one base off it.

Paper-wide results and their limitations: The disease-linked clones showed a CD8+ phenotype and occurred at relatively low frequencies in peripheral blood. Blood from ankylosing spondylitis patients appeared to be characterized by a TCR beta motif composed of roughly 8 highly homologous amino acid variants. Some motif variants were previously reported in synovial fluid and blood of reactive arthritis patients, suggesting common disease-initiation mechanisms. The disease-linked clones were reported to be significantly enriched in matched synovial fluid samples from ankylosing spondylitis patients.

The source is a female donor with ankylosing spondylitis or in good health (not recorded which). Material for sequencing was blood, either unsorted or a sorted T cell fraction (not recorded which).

The bases are TGTGCCAGCAGGGCCGGACAGGGGGCGAGTGGCAATCAGCCCCAGCATTTT. This gives the protein CASRAGQGASGNQPQHF. The V and J segments used are TRBV6-1 and TRBJ1-5; 11 bases in the junction line up with TRBD1. V is pruned by 6 bases and J by 2 bases, leaving 9 bases of the junction without a gene match. CDR1 and CDR2 are read off the germline V gene as MNHNS and SASEGT. There are 17 amino acids in the CDR3, from cysteine to phenylalanine inclusive. Left in the record is the CDR3 DNA by itself, 51 bases read in frame from the first base.